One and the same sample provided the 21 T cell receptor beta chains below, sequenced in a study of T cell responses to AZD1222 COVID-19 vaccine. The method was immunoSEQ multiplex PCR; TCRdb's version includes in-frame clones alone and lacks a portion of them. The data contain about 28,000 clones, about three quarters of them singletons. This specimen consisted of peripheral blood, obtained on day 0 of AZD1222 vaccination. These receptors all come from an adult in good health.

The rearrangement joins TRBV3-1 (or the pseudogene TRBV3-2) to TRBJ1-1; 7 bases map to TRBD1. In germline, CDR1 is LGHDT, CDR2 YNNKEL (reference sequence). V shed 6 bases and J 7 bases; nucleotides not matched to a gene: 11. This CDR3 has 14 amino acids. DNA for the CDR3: TGTGCCAGCAGTACAGGGGTCGGAAGGAATGAAGCTTTCTTT. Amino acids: CASSTGVGRNEAFF.

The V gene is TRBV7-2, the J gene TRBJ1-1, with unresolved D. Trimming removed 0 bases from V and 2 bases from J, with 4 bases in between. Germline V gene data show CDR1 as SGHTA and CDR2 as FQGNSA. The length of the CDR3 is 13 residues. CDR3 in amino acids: CASSLAFNTEAFF. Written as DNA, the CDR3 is TGTGCCAGCAGCTTAGCCTTCAACACTGAAGCTTTCTTT.

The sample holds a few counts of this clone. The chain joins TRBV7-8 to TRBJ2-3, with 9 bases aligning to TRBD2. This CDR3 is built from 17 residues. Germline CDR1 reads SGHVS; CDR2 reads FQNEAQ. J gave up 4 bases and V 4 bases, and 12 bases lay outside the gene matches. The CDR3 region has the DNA TGTGCCAGCAGCTGGCCCACCGGCGGGGGGGCTTCAGATACGCAGTATTTT. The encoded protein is CASSWPTGGGASDTQYF.

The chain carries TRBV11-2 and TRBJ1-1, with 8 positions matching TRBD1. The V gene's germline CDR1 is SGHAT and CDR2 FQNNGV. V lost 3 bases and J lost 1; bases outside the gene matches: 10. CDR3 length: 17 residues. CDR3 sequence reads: CASSFRGQGATNTEAFF. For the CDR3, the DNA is TGTGCCAGCAGCTTCAGGGGGCAGGGGGCTACGAACACTGAAGCTTTCTTT.

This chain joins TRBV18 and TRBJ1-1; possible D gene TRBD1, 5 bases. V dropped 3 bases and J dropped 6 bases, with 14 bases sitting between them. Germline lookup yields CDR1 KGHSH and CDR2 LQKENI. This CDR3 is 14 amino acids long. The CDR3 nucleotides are TGTGCCAGCTCACCGCGGGACCGGGGGGCTGAAGCTTTCTTT. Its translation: CASSPRDRGAEAFF.

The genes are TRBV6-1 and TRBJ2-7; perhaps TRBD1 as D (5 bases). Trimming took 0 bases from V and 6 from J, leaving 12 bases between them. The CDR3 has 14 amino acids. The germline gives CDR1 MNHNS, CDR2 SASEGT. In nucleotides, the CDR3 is TGTGCCAGCAGTGAAGCGGCAGGGTTTAGCGAGCAGTACTTC. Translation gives CASSEAAGFSEQYF.

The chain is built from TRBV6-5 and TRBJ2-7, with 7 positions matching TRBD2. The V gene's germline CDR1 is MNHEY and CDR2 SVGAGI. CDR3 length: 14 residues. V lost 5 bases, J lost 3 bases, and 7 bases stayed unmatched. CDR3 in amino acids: CASSHTGGGYEQYF. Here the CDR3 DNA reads TGTGCCAGCAGTCATACGGGGGGTGGCTACGAGCAGTACTTC.

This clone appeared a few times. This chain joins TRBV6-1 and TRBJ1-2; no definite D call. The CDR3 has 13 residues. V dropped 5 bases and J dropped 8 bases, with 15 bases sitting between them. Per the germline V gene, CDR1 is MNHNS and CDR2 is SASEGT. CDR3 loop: CASSSGPSGGYTF. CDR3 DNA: TGTGCCAGCAGTTCCGGGCCCTCCGGGGGCTACACCTTC.

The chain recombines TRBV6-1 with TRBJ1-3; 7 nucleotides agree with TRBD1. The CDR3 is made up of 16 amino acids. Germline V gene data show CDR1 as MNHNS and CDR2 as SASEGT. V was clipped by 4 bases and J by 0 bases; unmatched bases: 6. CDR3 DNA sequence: TGTGCCAGCAGTGGGACAGGACAGAACTCTGGAAACACCATATATTTT. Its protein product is CASSGTGQNSGNTIYF.

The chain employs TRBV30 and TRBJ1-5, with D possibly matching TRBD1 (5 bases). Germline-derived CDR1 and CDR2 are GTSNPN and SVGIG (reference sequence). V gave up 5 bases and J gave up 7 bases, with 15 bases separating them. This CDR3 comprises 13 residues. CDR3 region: CAWSAGTNQPQHF. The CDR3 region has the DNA TGTGCCTGGTCGGCAGGGACCAACCAGCCCCAGCATTTT.

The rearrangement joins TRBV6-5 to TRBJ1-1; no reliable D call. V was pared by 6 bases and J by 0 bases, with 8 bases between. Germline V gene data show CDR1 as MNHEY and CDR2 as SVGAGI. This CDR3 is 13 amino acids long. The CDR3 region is CASRESMNTEAFF. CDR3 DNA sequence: TGTGCCAGCAGGGAGTCCATGAACACTGAAGCTTTCTTT.

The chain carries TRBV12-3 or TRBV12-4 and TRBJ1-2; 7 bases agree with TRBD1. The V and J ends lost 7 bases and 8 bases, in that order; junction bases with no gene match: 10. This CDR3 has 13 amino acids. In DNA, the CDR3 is TGTGCCAGCACCTCTACAGGGGCCGTCGGCTACACCTTC. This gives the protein CASTSTGAVGYTF.

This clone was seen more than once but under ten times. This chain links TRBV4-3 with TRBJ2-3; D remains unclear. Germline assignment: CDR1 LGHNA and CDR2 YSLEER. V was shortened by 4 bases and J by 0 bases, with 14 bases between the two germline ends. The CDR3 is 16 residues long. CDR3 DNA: TGCGCCAGCAGCCCCGAAGGCGGCAGAAGCACAGATACGCAGTATTTT. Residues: CASSPEGGRSTDTQYF.

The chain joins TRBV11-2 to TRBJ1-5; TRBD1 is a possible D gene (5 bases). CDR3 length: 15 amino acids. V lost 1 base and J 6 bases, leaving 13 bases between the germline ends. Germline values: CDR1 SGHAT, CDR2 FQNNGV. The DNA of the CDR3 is TGTGCCAGCAGCTTAGGTCGGGGGACGGGTCAGCCCCAGCATTTT. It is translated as CASSLGRGTGQPQHF.

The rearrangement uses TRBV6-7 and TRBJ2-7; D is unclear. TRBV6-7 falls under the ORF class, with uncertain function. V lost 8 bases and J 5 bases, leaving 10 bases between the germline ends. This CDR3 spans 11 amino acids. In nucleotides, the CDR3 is TGTGCCAGCCGAAGTTACCACGAGCAGTACGTC. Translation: CASRSYHEQYV.

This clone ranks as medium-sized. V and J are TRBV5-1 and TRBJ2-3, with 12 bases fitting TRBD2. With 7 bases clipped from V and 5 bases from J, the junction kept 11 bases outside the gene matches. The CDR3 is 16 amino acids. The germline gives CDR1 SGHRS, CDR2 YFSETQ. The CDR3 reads CASATSGGRSKDTQYF. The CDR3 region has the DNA TGCGCCAGCGCGACTAGCGGGGGTCGTAGTAAAGATACGCAGTATTTT.

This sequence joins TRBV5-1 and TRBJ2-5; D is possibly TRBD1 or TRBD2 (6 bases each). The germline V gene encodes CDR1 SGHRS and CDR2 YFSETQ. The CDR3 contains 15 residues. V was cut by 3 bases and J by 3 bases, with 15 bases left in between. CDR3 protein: CASSSRGAGEETQYF. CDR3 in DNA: TGCGCCAGCAGCTCGAGGGGGGCAGGTGAAGAGACCCAGTACTTC.

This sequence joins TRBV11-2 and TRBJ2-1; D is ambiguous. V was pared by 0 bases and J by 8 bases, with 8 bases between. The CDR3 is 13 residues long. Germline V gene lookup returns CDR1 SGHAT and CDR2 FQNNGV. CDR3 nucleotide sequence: TGTGCCAGCAGCTTAGACCGGCAGGATGAGCAGTTCTTC. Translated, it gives CASSLDRQDEQFF.

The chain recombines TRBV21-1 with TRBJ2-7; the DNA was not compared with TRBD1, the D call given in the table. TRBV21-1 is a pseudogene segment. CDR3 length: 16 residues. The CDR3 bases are TGTGCCAGCAGCAAATCTCTGGACAGCATGGCCTACGAGCAGTACGTC. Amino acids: CASSKSLDSMAYEQYV.

The CDR3 region is CASSLRDPTPIEQYV. The CDR3 region has the DNA TGTGCCAGCAGCCTCCGGGACCCGACCCCTATCGAGCAGTACGTC. This chain uses TRBV27 with TRBJ2-7; D tentatively fits TRBD1 or TRBD2 (5 bases each). The V and J ends lost 6 bases and 6 bases respectively, with 21 bases between them. This CDR3 is built from 15 residues. Germline assignment: CDR1 MNHEY and CDR2 SMNVEV (reference sequence).

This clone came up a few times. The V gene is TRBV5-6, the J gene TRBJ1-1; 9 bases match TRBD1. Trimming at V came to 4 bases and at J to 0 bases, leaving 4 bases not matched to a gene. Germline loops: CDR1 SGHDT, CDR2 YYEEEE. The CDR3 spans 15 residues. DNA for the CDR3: TGTGCCAGCAGCGCCAGGGACAGGGTGAACACTGAAGCTTTCTTT. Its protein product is CASSARDRVNTEAFF.